Sequencing of this TCR beta chain was carried out in a study of siplizumab effects on memory and regulatory T cells. The assay was immunoSEQ multiplex PCR, and TCRdb's table has in-frame clones only and misses some. Here the sample spans about 85,000 clones, around 95% being singletons. The CDR3 is 13 residues long. Trimming pared 2 bases from V and 1 base from J, leaving 5 bases between. Germline-derived CDR1 and CDR2 are MNHEY and SVGAGI. Findings and caveats of the study: Siplizumab significantly brought down the alloreactive sequences that trace back to unstimulated CD4+ memory cells. On average, nearly 70% of mappable alloreactive CD4+ clones were Treg-derived under siplizumab, against about 25% in controls. Proliferating siplizumab-cultured Tregs lacked confirmed suppressive function. Naive T cells were seen as more diverse than memory cells and as major alloresponse contributors.

About this clone itself: Antigen specificity is unknown.

The origin of this receptor is a human donor in good health. The sequenced sample was CD8+ T cells sorted from blood. The chain carries TRBV6-5 and TRBJ1-1; no clear D. CDR3 amino acids: CASSYAWNTEAFF. Written as DNA, the CDR3 is TGTGCCAGCAGTTACGCTTGGAACACTGAAGCTTTCTTT.